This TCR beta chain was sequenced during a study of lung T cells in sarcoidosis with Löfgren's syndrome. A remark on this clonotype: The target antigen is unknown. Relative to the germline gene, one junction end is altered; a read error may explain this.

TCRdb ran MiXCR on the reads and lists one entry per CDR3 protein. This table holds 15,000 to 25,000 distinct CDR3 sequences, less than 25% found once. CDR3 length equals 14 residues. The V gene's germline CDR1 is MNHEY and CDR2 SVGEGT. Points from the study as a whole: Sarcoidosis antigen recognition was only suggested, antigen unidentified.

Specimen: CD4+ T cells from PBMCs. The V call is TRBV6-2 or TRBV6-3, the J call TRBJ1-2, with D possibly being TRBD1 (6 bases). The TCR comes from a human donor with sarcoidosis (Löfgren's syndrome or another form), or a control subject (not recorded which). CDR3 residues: CANSYSDSLYGSTF. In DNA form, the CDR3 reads TGTGCCAACAGTTACTCGGACAGCCTCTATGGCTCCACCTTC.